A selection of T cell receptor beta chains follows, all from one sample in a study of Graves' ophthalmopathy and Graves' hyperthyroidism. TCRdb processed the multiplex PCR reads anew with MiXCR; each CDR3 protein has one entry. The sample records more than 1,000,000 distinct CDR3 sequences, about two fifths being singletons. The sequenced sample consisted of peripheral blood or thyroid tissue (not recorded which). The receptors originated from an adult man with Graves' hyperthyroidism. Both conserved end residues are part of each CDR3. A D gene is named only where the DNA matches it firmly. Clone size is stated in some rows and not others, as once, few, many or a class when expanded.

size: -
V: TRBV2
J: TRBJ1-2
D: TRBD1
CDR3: CASSSTAWQGVREGYTF
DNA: TGTGCCAGCAGTTCTACCGCGTGGCAGGGGGTACGGGAAGGCTACACCTTC

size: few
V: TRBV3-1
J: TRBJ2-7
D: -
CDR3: CASSNRGPNPAEQYF
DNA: TGTGCCAGCAGCAACCGGGGCCCCAATCCGGCCGAGCAGTACTTC

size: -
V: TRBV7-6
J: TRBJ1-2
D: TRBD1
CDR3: CASSSSQGQGWDYGYTF
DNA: TGTGCCAGCAGCTCCTCGCAGGGACAGGGCTGGGACTATGGCTACACCTTC

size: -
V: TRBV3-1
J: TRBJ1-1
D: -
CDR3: CASSPKLENTEAFF
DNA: TGTGCCAGCAGCCCCAAACTGGAGAACACTGAAGCTTTCTTT

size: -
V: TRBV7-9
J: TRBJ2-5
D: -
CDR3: CASSQTRKETQYF
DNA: TGTGCCAGCAGCCAGACGCGGAAAGAGACCCAGTACTTC

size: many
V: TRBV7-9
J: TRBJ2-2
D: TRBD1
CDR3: CASSSDRSTGELFF
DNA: TGTGCCAGCAGCTCGGACAGGAGCACCGGGGAGCTGTTTTTT

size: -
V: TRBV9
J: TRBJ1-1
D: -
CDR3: CASSHGVRYTEAFF
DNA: TGTGCCAGCAGCCATGGAGTCCGCTACACTGAAGCTTTCTTT

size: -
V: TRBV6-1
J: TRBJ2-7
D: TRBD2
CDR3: CASSSREGRAYEQYF
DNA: TGTGCCAGCAGTTCCCGGGAGGGGAGGGCCTACGAGCAGTACTTC

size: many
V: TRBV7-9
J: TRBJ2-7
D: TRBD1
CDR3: CASSPRTGKYGEQYF
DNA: TGTGCCAGCAGCCCACGGACAGGGAAATACGGCGAGCAGTACTTC

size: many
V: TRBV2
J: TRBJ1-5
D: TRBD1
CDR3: CASKDRGNQPQHF
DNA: TGTGCCAGCAAGGACAGGGGGAATCAGCCCCAGCATTTT

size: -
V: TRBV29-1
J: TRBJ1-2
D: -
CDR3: CSVGGGSNNYGYTF
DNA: TGCAGCGTTGGGGGGGGTAGCAATAACTATGGCTACACCTTC

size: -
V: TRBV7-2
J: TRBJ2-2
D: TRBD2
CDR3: CASRRTSPWGGELFF
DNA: TGTGCCAGCAGGAGGACTAGCCCGTGGGGCGGGGAGCTGTTTTTT

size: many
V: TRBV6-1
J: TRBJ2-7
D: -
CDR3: CASSGGPIWEQYF
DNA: TGTGCCAGCAGTGGGGGACCGATTTGGGAGCAGTACTTC

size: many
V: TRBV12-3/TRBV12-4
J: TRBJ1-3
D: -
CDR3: CASRETSSGNTIYF
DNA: TGTGCCAGCAGGGAAACTTCATCTGGAAACACCATATATTTT

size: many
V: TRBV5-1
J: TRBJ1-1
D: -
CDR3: CASSLVQASTEAFF
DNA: TGCGCCAGCAGCTTGGTTCAGGCGAGCACTGAAGCTTTCTTT

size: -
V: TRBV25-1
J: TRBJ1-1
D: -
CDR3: CASRGGVGANTEAFF
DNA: TGTGCCAGCAGGGGGGGAGTAGGGGCGAACACTGAAGCTTTCTTT

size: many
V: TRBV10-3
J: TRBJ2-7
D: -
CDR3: CAISLPGNYEQYF
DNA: TGTGCCATCAGTCTCCCTGGGAACTACGAGCAGTACTTC

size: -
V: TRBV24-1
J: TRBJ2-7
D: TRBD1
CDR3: CASNPQGAAYEQYF
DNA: TGTGCCAGCAATCCGCAGGGGGCCGCCTACGAGCAGTACTTC

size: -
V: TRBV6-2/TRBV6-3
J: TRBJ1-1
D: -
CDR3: CASSFRAENTEAFF
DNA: TGTGCCAGCAGTTTTAGGGCGGAGAACACTGAAGCTTTCTTT

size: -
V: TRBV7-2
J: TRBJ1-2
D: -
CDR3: CASSFWGDKGYGYTF
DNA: TGTGCCAGCAGCTTTTGGGGGGATAAGGGCTATGGCTACACCTTC

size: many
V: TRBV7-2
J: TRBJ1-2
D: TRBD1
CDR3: CASSKSRDRGGYGYTF
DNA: TGTGCCAGCAGCAAAAGCCGGGACAGGGGAGGCTATGGCTACACCTTC

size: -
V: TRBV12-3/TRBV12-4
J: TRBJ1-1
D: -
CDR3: CASSSGLGAFF
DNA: TGTGCCAGCAGTTCAGGGTTGGGAGCTTTCTTT

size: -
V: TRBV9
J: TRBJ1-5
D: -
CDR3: CASSVAQGTGNQPQHF
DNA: TGTGCCAGCAGCGTAGCCCAGGGGACGGGCAATCAGCCCCAGCATTTT

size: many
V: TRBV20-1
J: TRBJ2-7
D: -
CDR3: CSARGRTDYEQYF
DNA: TGCAGTGCTCGTGGGCGGACAGACTACGAGCAGTACTTC

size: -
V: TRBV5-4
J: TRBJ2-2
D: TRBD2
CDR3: CASRPTLAGDRAGELFF
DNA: TGTGCCAGCAGACCCACTCTAGCGGGGGATCGGGCCGGGGAGCTGTTTTTT

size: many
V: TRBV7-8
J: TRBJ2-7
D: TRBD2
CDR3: CASSWSGTYEQYF
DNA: TGTGCCAGCAGCTGGAGCGGGACCTACGAGCAGTACTTC

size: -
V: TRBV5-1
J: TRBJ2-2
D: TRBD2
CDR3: CASSRWTSDGELFF
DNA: TGCGCCAGCAGCCGATGGACTAGCGACGGGGAGCTGTTTTTT

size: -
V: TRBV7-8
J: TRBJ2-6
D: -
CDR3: CASSLDQGANVLTF
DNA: TGTGCCAGCAGCTTAGACCAGGGGGCCAACGTCCTGACTTTC

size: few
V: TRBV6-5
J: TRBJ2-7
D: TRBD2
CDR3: CASFSGRQYEQYF
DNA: TGTGCCAGCTTTAGCGGGAGGCAATACGAGCAGTACTTC

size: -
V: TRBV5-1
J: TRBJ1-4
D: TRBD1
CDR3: CASSQDTGDYEKLFF
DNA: TGCGCCAGCAGCCAAGACACAGGGGATTATGAAAAACTGTTTTTT

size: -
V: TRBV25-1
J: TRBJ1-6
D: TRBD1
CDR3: CASSGAGGWGSPLHF
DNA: TGTGCCAGCAGTGGGGCAGGGGGCTGGGGTTCACCCCTCCACTTT

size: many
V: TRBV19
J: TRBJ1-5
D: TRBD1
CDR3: CASNTRTGTNQPQHF
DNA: TGTGCCAGCAACACCCGGACAGGGACCAATCAGCCCCAGCATTTT

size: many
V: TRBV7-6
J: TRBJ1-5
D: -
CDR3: CASSSGTLDQPQHF
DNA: TGTGCCAGCAGCTCCGGGACCCTGGATCAGCCCCAGCATTTT

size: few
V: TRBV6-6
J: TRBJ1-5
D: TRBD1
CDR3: CASSNNRGDQPQHF
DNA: TGTGCCAGCAGCAATAACAGGGGAGACCAGCCCCAGCATTTT

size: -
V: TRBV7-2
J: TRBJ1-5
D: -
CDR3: CASSFWAGAHQPQHF
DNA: TGTGCCAGCAGTTTTTGGGCCGGAGCCCATCAGCCCCAGCATTTT

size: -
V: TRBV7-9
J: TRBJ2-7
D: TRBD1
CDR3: CASSLSAPGGPSYEQYF
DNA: TGTGCCAGCAGCTTATCAGCTCCAGGGGGCCCCTCCTACGAGCAGTACTTC

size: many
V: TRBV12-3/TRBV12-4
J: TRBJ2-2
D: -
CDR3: CASSLQRQELFF
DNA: TGTGCCAGCAGCCTACAGAGACAGGAGCTGTTTTTT